The 2 T cell receptor beta chains below all came from one sample that was sequenced in a study of T cells in women clearing cervical HPV infection. Sequencing used immunoSEQ multiplex PCR; TCRdb keeps in-frame clones, though not all of them. The sample's table shows tens of thousands of clones. Sequenced: blood buffy coat. Receptors originate from a woman between 18 and 70 years old with a cervical HPV16 infection that either progressed to CIN3+ or cleared (not recorded which).

Concerning this clone itself: Coverage ceases 3 residues before the CDR3 finishes, and the germline J gene fills in the end. The chain joins TRBV20-1 to TRBJ2-3; 12 nucleotides line up with TRBD2. The CDR3 covers 16 residues. The germline gives CDR1 DFQATT, CDR2 SNEGSKA (reference sequence). Unmatched junction bases numbered 6, after V lost 2 bases and J lost 3 bases. CDR3 bases read: TGCAGTGCTAGACTAGCGGGAGGGCTTTTGACAGATACG. It translates to CSARLAGGLLTDT. The entire CDR3 reads CSARLAGGLLTDTQYF.

A remark on this clone: The read comes to an end 3 residues before the CDR3 does, leaving the germline J gene to fill in the end. The rearrangement uses TRBV7-9 and TRBJ1-5; 10 bases are shared with TRBD1. In germline, CDR1 is SEHNR, CDR2 FQNEAQ (reference sequence). The CDR3 spans 14 residues. V gave up 4 bases and J gave up 6 bases; unmatched junction bases: 3. CDR3 sequence reads: CASSSTGGGQPQHF. CDR3 DNA (partial): TGTGCCAGCAGCTCGACAGGGGGCGGTCAGCCC.